This TCR beta chain was identified in a study of CD4 T cells in relation to SARS-CoV-2 and coronaviruses. About the research overall: TCR beta CDR3s were sequenced after approximately 9-day antigen culture of PBMCs. The restricting HLA molecule for shared crossreactive spike epitopes was mapped.

V was pared by 4 bases and J by 2 bases, with 4 bases of the junction left unmatched. Germline CDR1 and CDR2: SGHDN and FVKESK. The CDR3 has 16 residues. About this clone: Its antigen remains unknown.

Measured with immunoSEQ multiplex PCR; TCRdb has only the in-frame clones, and not every one. The table lists about 15,000 clones, 76% of them singletons, with approximately 30% in the top ten. The unexposed donors gave CD4+ T cells in about 2010-2019, prior to COVID-19. Isolation of CD4+ T cells took place after about 9 days in culture. Cultures received half-medium IL-2 refreshes on days 3 and 7. The chain recombines TRBV14 with TRBJ2-3; 12 bases fit TRBD2. The specimen was CD4+ T cells from PBMCs, cultured in vitro. This clonotype originated in a human donor in good health. CDR3 coding DNA: TGTGCCAGCAGCCGACGGACTAGCGGGAACACAGATACGCAGTATTTT. Residues: CASSRRTSGNTDTQYF.